The clone carrying this TCR beta chain appeared once. What it recognizes is unknown. This record comes from a study of CD8+CD57+ T cells in acquired aplastic anemia. General study results and limits: Patients and controls shared twenty-nine CD8+ CDR3 sequences, highly expressed in patients.

The use of genomic DNA as template underpinned the TCR beta VDJ and CDR3 profiling. TCRdb reprocessed the reads with MiXCR, giving one entry per CDR3 protein. The sample records around 64,000 distinct CDR3 sequences, about 50% being singletons. Germline-derived CDR1 and CDR2 are SGHTA and FQGNSA. V lost 5 bases and J lost 2, with 16 bases in between. This CDR3 contains 15 residues. The sample consisted of sorted CD4+, CD8+, or CD8+CD57+ T cells (not recorded which) from PBMCs. The clonotype was recovered from a human donor in good health, serving as a control. The chain couples TRBV7-2 to TRBJ2-7; D is unresolved. Here the CDR3 reads CASSIPGGGAYEQYF. For the CDR3, the DNA is TGTGCCAGCAGCATTCCGGGCGGCGGAGCCTACGAGCAGTACTTC.